What follows are 15 T cell receptor beta chains derived from one specimen sequenced in a study of blood T cell repertoires in COVID-19. The method was immunoSEQ multiplex PCR; TCRdb's version includes in-frame clones alone and lacks a portion of them. The sample lists about 220,000 clones, 85% to 90% occurring once. The material sequenced was PBMCs or T cells enriched from blood (not recorded which). These receptors were taken from a woman between 18 and 30 years old in a cohort exposed to, infected with or recovered from COVID-19 (not recorded which).

This chain links TRBV28 with TRBJ1-2; 12 bases are a match to TRBD1. This CDR3 has 13 residues. The ends lost 5 bases at V and 8 bases at J; junction bases unmatched: 3. Germline values: CDR1 MDHEN, CDR2 SYDVKM. Here the CDR3 reads CASSPGTGGGYTF. CDR3 DNA: TGTGCCAGCAGTCCTGGGACAGGGGGCGGCTACACCTTC.

This chain joins TRBV7-6 and TRBJ2-1; TRBD2 agrees at 8 bases. Germline V gene data show CDR1 as SGHVS and CDR2 as FNYEAQ. J lost 0 bases, V lost 6 bases, and 10 bases had no gene match. The CDR3 is 17 residues long. CDR3 amino acids: CASSPLRAGGSYNEQFF. The CDR3 region has the DNA TGTGCCAGCAGTCCCCTGAGGGCGGGAGGCTCCTACAATGAGCAGTTCTTC.

This clone occurred many times. The chain joins TRBV19 to TRBJ2-1, with 11 bases lining up with TRBD2. Unmatched junction bases numbered 2, after V lost 5 bases and J lost 2 bases. Germline V gives CDR1 LNHDA, CDR2 SQIVND (reference sequence). This CDR3 spans 15 amino acids. Here the CDR3 reads CASSATSGAYNEQFF. CDR3 bases: TGTGCCAGTAGTGCGACTAGCGGGGCCTACAATGAGCAGTTCTTC.

This chain uses TRBV2 with TRBJ1-2; D is perhaps TRBD1 (5 bases). Trimming shortened V by 1 base and J by 1 base, and 13 bases separated the two germline ends. CDR1 is SNHLY and CDR2 is FYNNEI in the germline V gene. The CDR3 consists of 16 residues. CDR3 coding DNA: TGTGCCAGCAGTGAAGGGGGCCAGCTCCTTAACTATGGCTACACCTTC. Its translation: CASSEGGQLLNYGYTF.

This clone was counted a single time. The chain is built from TRBV7-9 and TRBJ1-2, with 8 bases that match TRBD1. This CDR3 is 15 amino acids long. Germline V gene sequence: CDR1 SEHNR, CDR2 FQNEAQ (reference sequence). V was pared by 1 base and J by 7 bases, with 8 bases of the junction left unmatched. CDR3 amino acids: CASSLVGQGALGYTF. CDR3 nucleotide sequence: TGTGCCAGCAGCTTAGTAGGGCAGGGGGCGCTTGGCTACACCTTC.

The J gene is TRBJ2-5, the V gene TRBV4-1; TRBD2 matches 10 bases. The CDR3 has 16 residues. Germline V gene lookup returns CDR1 MGHRA and CDR2 YSYEKL. V shed 1 base, J shed 2 bases, and the junction held 4 bases outside the gene matches. The CDR3 bases are TGCGCCAGCAGCCAAGGAGCGGGGGGGCTGCAAGAGACCCAGTACTTC. It translates to CASSQGAGGLQETQYF.

The chain is built from TRBV5-4 and TRBJ1-6; unclear D gene. Deletions cut 4 bases from V and 9 bases from J, with 14 bases between. This CDR3 is built from 14 residues. Per germline, CDR1 SGHNT and CDR2 YYREEE (reference sequence). CDR3 residues: CASSPTFVRSPLHF. CDR3 bases: TGTGCCAGCAGCCCTACTTTTGTGCGTTCACCCCTCCACTTT.

The V call is TRBV15, the J call TRBJ1-1; D is unresolved. V was trimmed by 2 bases and J by 2 bases, leaving 9 bases between them. In germline, CDR1 is LNHNV, CDR2 YYDKDF (reference sequence). This CDR3 has 14 residues. The CDR3 DNA sequence: TGTGCCACCAGCAGACTCACAGATAACACTGAAGCTTTCTTT. Translation: CATSRLTDNTEAFF.

This clone occurred once. The rearrangement uses TRBV11-2 and TRBJ2-1; D perhaps matches TRBD2 (5 bases). The germline CDR1 and CDR2 sequences are SGHAT and FQNNGV. The germline V and J ends were trimmed by 5 bases and 3 bases, with 11 bases remaining between them. The CDR3 length is 14 residues. In DNA, the CDR3 is TGTGCCAGCAGCGCGCTCGGGAACTACAATGAGCAGTTCTTC. Encoded protein: CASSALGNYNEQFF.

The J gene is TRBJ2-5, the V gene TRBV5-4; 9 bases line up with TRBD2. V trimming: 0 bases; J trimming: 1 base; junction bases outside the gene matches: 4. This CDR3 is 16 amino acids long. Looked up from germline, CDR1 is SGHNT and CDR2 is YYREEE (reference sequence). CDR3 loop: CASSLGLAGVQETQYF. The CDR3 nucleotides are TGTGCCAGCAGCTTGGGGTTAGCGGGGGTCCAAGAGACCCAGTACTTC.

On this clone: A much larger clone differs from this one at a single base, so this may be a read error. Other DNA sequences in the sample encode the same CDR3. The gene calls are TRBV7-9 and TRBJ1-3; D gene ambiguous. Trimming cost V 3 bases and J 0 bases, with 3 bases left between them. The CDR3 loop spans 13 amino acids. Germline values: CDR1 SEHNR, CDR2 FQNEAQ (reference sequence). The CDR3 region is CASSLSSGNTIYF. CDR3 in DNA: TGTGCCAGCAGCTTGAGCTCTGGAAACACCATATATTTT.

The chain is built from TRBV24-1 and TRBJ2-3; a possible D gene is TRBD2 (6 bases). Germline V gene sequence: CDR1 KGHDR, CDR2 SFDVKD. The CDR3 sequence is 14 residues long. V was cut by 8 bases and J by 0 bases, with 11 bases left in between. This chain's CDR3 is CATTDSGSTDTQYF. The CDR3, as DNA: TGTGCCACCACCGATAGCGGTAGCACAGATACGCAGTATTTT.

The chain is built from TRBV11-2 and TRBJ2-5; a possible D gene is TRBD1 (5 bases). The CDR3 contains 12 residues. Germline V CDR1 and CDR2: SGHAT, FQNNGV. V shed 5 bases and J shed 2 bases, with 6 bases lying between them. The CDR3 spells CASSRTQETQYF. For the CDR3, the DNA is TGTGCCAGCAGCAGGACACAAGAGACCCAGTACTTC.

The chain employs TRBV29-1 and TRBJ1-1, with TRBD1 matching 7 bases. The CDR3 has 13 residues. CDR1 is SQVTM and CDR2 is ANQGSEA in the germline V gene. The junction had 4 bases not matched to a gene; V was cut back by 6 bases and J by 0 bases. The CDR3 here is CSVGDRVNTEAFF. DNA for the CDR3: TGCAGCGTCGGAGACAGGGTGAACACTGAAGCTTTCTTT.

This clone was found once. The chain is built from TRBV12-3 or TRBV12-4 and TRBJ1-2, with 8 bases matching TRBD1. The V and J ends lost 7 bases and 8 bases, in that order; junction bases with no gene match: 9. The CDR3 runs to 13 residues. The CDR3 sequence is CASTRDRGGGYTF. CDR3 nucleotide sequence: TGTGCCAGCACCCGAGACAGGGGAGGCGGCTACACCTTC.